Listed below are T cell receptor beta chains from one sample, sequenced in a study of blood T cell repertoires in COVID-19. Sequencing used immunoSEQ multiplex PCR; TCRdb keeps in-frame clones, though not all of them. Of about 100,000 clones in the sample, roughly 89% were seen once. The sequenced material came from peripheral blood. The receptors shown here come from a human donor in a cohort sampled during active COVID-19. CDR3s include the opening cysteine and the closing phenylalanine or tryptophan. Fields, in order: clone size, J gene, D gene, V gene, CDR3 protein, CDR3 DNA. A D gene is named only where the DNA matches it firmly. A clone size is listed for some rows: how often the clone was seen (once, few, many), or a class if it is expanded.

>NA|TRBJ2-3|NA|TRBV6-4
CASSEGPDPHTQYF
TGTGCCAGCAGTGAGGGGCCGGACCCCCATACGCAGTATTTT
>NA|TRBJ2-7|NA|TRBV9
CASSEVGGYEQYF
TGTGCCAGCAGCGAGGTGGGGGGCTACGAGCAGTACTTC
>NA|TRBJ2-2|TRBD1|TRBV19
CASRQGLANTGELFF
TGTGCCAGCCGACAGGGCCTAGCGAACACCGGGGAGCTGTTTTTT
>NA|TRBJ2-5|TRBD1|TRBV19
CASSGQGGETQYF
TGTGCCAGTAGTGGACAGGGAGGAGAGACCCAGTACTTC
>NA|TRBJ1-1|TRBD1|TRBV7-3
CASSSPDRGGRNTEAFF
TGTGCCAGCAGCTCCCCCGACAGGGGTGGTAGGAACACTGAAGCTTTCTTT
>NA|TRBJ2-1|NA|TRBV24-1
CATSDFSPLGGGDEQFF
TGTGCCACCAGTGATTTCTCCCCCTTGGGGGGTGGTGATGAGCAGTTCTTC
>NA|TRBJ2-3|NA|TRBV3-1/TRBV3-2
CASSPHPRMDTQYF
TGTGCCAGCAGCCCGCACCCTAGGATGGATACGCAGTATTTT
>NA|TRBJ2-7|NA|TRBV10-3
CAIQMGASYEQYF
TGTGCCATCCAAATGGGGGCCTCCTACGAGCAGTACTTC
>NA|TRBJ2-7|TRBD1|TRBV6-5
CASSKGQLYEQYF
TGTGCCAGCAGCAAGGGACAGCTCTACGAGCAGTACTTC
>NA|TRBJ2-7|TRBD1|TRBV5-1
CASSLSENRDRASYEQYF
TGCGCCAGCAGCTTGTCCGAGAACCGGGACAGAGCCTCCTACGAGCAGTACTTC
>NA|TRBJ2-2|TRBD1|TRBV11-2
CASSSSRDSGELFF
TGTGCCAGCAGCTCATCCCGGGACAGCGGGGAGCTGTTTTTT
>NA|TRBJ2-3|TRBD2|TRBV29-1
CSVEDRSSGYTDTQYF
TGCAGCGTTGAAGACCGCTCTAGCGGGTACACAGATACGCAGTATTTT
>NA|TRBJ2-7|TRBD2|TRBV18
CASSPPAGDEQYF
TGTGCCAGCTCACCCCCGGCGGGGGACGAGCAGTACTTC
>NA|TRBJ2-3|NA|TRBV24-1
CATSDPRGSPSTDTQYF
TGTGCCACCAGTGATCCCCGGGGTAGCCCTAGCACAGATACGCAGTATTTT
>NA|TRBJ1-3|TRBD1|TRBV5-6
CASSLDRGPSGNTIYF
TGTGCCAGCAGCCTCGACAGGGGTCCGTCTGGAAACACCATATATTTT
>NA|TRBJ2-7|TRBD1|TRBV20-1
CSATGQTEQYF
TGCAGTGCTACGGGACAGACCGAGCAGTACTTC
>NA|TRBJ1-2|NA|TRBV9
CASSVGRSVGYGYTF
TGTGCCAGCAGCGTAGGGAGGTCCGTGGGCTATGGCTACACCTTC
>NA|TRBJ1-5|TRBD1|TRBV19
CASSTDRPNQPQHF
TGTGCCAGTAGTACGGACAGGCCCAATCAGCCCCAGCATTTT
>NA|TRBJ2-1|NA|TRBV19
CASSIYDKPYNEQFF
TGTGCCAGTAGTATTTATGACAAACCGTACAATGAGCAGTTCTTC
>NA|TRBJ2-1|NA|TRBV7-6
CASSLESAANEQFF
TGTGCCAGCAGCTTAGAGTCGGCGGCTAATGAGCAGTTCTTC
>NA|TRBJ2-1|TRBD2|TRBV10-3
CAISEGLAGVVGSEQFF
TGTGCCATCAGTGAGGGACTAGCGGGAGTGGTCGGGAGTGAGCAGTTCTTC
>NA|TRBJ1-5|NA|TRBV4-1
CASSQPNQPQHF
TGCGCCAGCAGCCAACCGAATCAGCCCCAGCATTTT
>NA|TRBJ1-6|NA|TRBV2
CASSDRVLSSPLHF
TGTGCCAGCAGTGACAGGGTTTTAAGCTCACCCCTCCACTTT
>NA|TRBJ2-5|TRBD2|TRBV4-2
CASSQDLFGGVQETQYF
TGTGCCAGCAGCCAAGATCTGTTCGGGGGGGTCCAAGAGACCCAGTACTTC
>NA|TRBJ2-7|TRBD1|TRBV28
CASSLDRGLWYF
TGTGCCAGCAGCCTTGACAGGGGGCTTTGGTACTTC
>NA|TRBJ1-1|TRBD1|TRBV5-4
CASSSGQGDLEAFF
TGTGCCAGCAGCTCCGGACAGGGAGACCTTGAAGCTTTCTTT
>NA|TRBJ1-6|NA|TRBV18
CASCMTDLNSPLHF
TGTGCCAGCTGTATGACTGACTTGAATTCACCCCTCCACTTT
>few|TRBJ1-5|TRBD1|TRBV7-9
CASSPGTDYQPQHF
TGTGCCAGCAGCCCCGGGACAGACTATCAGCCCCAGCATTTT
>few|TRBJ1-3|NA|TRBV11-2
CASSLYLDSSGNTIYF
TGTGCCAGCAGCTTATACCTAGACAGCTCTGGAAACACCATATATTTT
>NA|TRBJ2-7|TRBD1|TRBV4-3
CASSSGTGQYEQYF
TGCGCCAGCAGCTCCGGGACAGGGCAGTACGAGCAGTACTTC
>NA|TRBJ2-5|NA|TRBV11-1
CASSDQGETQYF
TGTGCCAGCAGCGACCAGGGTGAGACCCAGTACTTC
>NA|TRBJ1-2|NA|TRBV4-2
CASSQEFADGYTF
TGTGCCAGCAGCCAAGAATTTGCGGATGGCTACACCTTC
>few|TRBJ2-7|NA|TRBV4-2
CASSQETGNYEQYF
TGTGCCAGCAGCCAAGAAACAGGAAACTACGAGCAGTACTTC
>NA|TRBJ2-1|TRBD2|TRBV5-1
CASSFSGGAAVNEQFF
TGCGCCAGCAGTTTTAGCGGGGGGGCTGCAGTCAATGAGCAGTTCTTC
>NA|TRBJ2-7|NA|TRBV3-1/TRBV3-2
CASSQAASSYEQYF
TGTGCCAGCAGCCAAGCTGCGAGCTCCTACGAGCAGTACTTC
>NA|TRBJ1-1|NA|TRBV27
CASSLVSLRTEAFF
TGTGCCAGCAGTTTAGTTTCCCTCAGGACTGAAGCTTTCTTT
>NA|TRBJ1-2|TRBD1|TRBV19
CASSTGTGGVYGYTF
TGTGCCAGTAGTACCGGGACAGGGGGCGTCTATGGCTACACCTTC